This passage covers 17 T cell receptor beta chains from one sample sequenced in a study of T cells in Graves' hyperthyroidism and ophthalmopathy. The source material, RNA transcripts, was used to amplify TCR beta CDR3 regions. The HTBI primer set served for first-round RT-PCR of the TCR CDR3. One entry per CDR3 protein, called by TCRdb with MiXCR from the multiplex PCR reads. The sample shows roughly 300,000 distinct CDR3 sequences, approximately 18% of them seen only once. Sample: blood. These receptors came from a woman between 45 and 65 years old with Graves' hyperthyroidism.

This clonotype was counted many times. This chain links TRBV5-1 with TRBJ1-4, with TRBD1 identical over 7 bases. J lost 7 bases, V lost 0 bases, and 6 bases had no gene match. CDR1 and CDR2 (germline): SGHRS, YFSETQ. CDR3 length equals 15 residues. CDR3 coding DNA: TGCGCCAGCAGCTTGGCAGACCGGGACAGTGAAAAACTGTTTTTT. It encodes CASSLADRDSEKLFF.

This clonotype appeared many times. V is TRBV2 and J is TRBJ1-1, with TRBD1 identical over 7 bases. Losses at the gene ends were 4 bases for V and 5 bases for J; bases not matched to a gene: 1. CDR1 SNHLY and CDR2 FYNNEI come from the germline V gene. This CDR3 has 12 amino acids. As DNA, the CDR3 is TGTGCCAGCAGTGTGGACAGGACTGAAGCTTTCTTT. It specifies CASSVDRTEAFF.

V is TRBV7-9 and J is TRBJ2-1; D call uncertain. The V gene's germline CDR1 is SEHNR and CDR2 FQNEAQ (reference sequence). The V end lost 5 bases, the J end lost 4 bases, and 9 bases lay between the germline ends. The CDR3 is 13 amino acids. For the CDR3, the DNA is TGTGCCAGCAGCCCTCAACCTTACAATGAGCAGTTCTTC. Protein product: CASSPQPYNEQFF. The complete variable domain, with remaining parts taken from reference TRBV7-9 and TRBJ2-1, reads DTGVSQNPRHKITKRGQNVTFRCDPISEHNRLYWYRQTLGQGPEFLTYFQNEAQLEKSRLLSDRFSAERPKGSFSTLEIQRTEQGDSAMYLCASSPQPYNEQFFGPGTRLTVL.

This clonotype has just a few counts. This chain uses TRBV25-1 with TRBJ2-7; D perhaps matches TRBD1 (5 bases). Germline V gives CDR1 MGHDK, CDR2 SYGVNS. There are 13 residues in the CDR3. V dropped 6 bases and J dropped 3 bases, with 12 bases sitting between them. The CDR3, as DNA: TGTGCCAGCAGCGGAATCGACAGCTACGAGCAGTACTTC. It yields the protein CASSGIDSYEQYF.

This clonotype was seen at least ten times. The V gene is TRBV6-1, the J gene TRBJ1-2; 7 nucleotides line up with TRBD1. V lost 6 bases and J lost 3; bases outside the gene matches: 4. Per the germline V gene, CDR1 is MNHNS and CDR2 is SASEGT. This CDR3 spans 13 amino acids. This chain's CDR3 is CASSKTGDYGYTF. Written as DNA, the CDR3 is TGTGCCAGCAGCAAAACAGGGGACTATGGCTACACCTTC.

This clonotype was detected only a few times. The rearrangement joins TRBV20-1 to TRBJ2-1, with 10 bases aligning to TRBD2. V trimming: 0 bases; J trimming: 9 bases; junction bases outside the gene matches: 11. The germline V gene encodes CDR1 DFQATT and CDR2 SNEGSKA (reference sequence). This CDR3 has 16 residues. CDR3 loop: CSARDPLAGVSFEQFF. CDR3 nucleotide sequence: TGCAGTGCTAGAGATCCGCTAGCGGGAGTGTCGTTTGAGCAGTTCTTC.

This clonotype was detected only a few times. In DNA form, the CDR3 reads TGTGCCAGCGGAAAGAGCAGGGTGGATGAAAAACTGTTTTTT. Translated, it gives CASGKSRVDEKLFF. V and J are TRBV2 and TRBJ1-4; possible D gene TRBD1, 5 bases. CDR1 is SNHLY and CDR2 is FYNNEI in the germline V gene. Trimming cost V 8 bases and J 6 bases, with 16 bases left between them. The CDR3 is 14 amino acids.

This clonotype has only a few counts. The rearrangement joins TRBV28 to TRBJ1-2; D is uncertain. V lost 6 bases and J lost 1, with 12 bases in between. Per germline, CDR1 MDHEN and CDR2 SYDVKM. The CDR3 consists of 14 residues. The chain's CDR3 is CASRSLIFNYGYTF. The CDR3 DNA follows: TGTGCCAGCAGGTCCTTGATTTTTAACTATGGCTACACCTTC.

This clonotype was counted only a few times. The V call is TRBV5-1, the J call TRBJ1-5; no clear D gene. CDR3 length: 15 amino acids. The V gene's germline CDR1 is SGHRS and CDR2 YFSETQ. V was shortened by 1 base and J by 1 base, with 9 bases between the two germline ends. The CDR3 spells CASSLSGGSNQPQHF. DNA for the CDR3: TGCGCCAGCAGCTTGTCCGGTGGGAGCAATCAGCCCCAGCATTTT.

This clonotype has at least ten counts. This rearrangement joins TRBV6-1 to TRBJ2-7; D is perhaps TRBD1 or TRBD2 (5 bases each). With 7 bases removed from V and 0 bases from J, the gap between germline ends came to 16 bases. The CDR3 extends over 15 amino acids. Per the germline V gene, CDR1 is MNHNS and CDR2 is SASEGT. In DNA form, the CDR3 reads TGTGCCAGCACCGTCGGGGCAGGTCGCTCCTACGAGCAGTACGTC. Protein product: CASTVGAGRSYEQYV.

The sample holds many counts of this clonotype. CDR3 DNA sequence: TGTGCCAGCAGTTTTTCAGACGGTAACACTGAAGCTTTCTTT. It specifies CASSFSDGNTEAFF. J is TRBJ1-1 and V is TRBV12-3 or TRBV12-4; D not certain. V lost 3 bases and J lost 2, with 10 bases in between. The CDR3 is 14 residues long.

This clonotype was counted a few times. In DNA form, the CDR3 reads TGTGCCAGCAGCCAGCCAGGGGAAAACTATGGCTACACCTTC. Protein sequence: CASSQPGENYGYTF. The rearrangement joins TRBV3-1 to TRBJ1-2; D is possibly TRBD1 (6 bases). CDR1 is LGHDT and CDR2 is YNNKEL in the germline V gene (reference sequence). The CDR3 extends over 14 amino acids. Trimming took 3 bases from V and 2 from J, leaving 10 bases between them.

This chain links TRBV12-3 or TRBV12-4 with TRBJ1-2; a weak D match, TRBD1 (6 bases). V gave up 5 bases and J gave up 5 bases, with 18 bases separating them. There are 15 residues in the CDR3. The DNA for the CDR3 is TGTGCCAGCAGTAGTGTGGGGGCGGGTGGGTATGGCTACACCTTC. This sequence encodes CASSSVGAGGYGYTF.

The chain joins TRBV7-2 to TRBJ1-6, with TRBD1 identical over 7 bases. Per the germline V gene, CDR1 is SGHTA and CDR2 is FQGNSA. V lost 9 bases, J lost 9 bases, and 8 bases stayed unmatched. The CDR3 consists of 13 residues. CDR3 in amino acids: CASTTTGSSPLHF. CDR3 nucleotide sequence: TGTGCCAGTACCACGACAGGGAGTTCACCCCTCCACTTT.

This clonotype was counted ten times or more. This rearrangement joins TRBV12-3 or TRBV12-4 to TRBJ2-7; 7 nucleotides align to TRBD2. J lost 0 bases, V lost 6 bases, and 5 bases had no gene match. This CDR3 is 14 amino acids long. The CDR3 DNA reads TGTGCCAGCAGCCCCGGGACTATCTCCTACGAGCAGTACTTC. It is translated as CASSPGTISYEQYF.

This clonotype has ten or more counts. This chain joins TRBV3-1 and TRBJ1-1; D unresolved. Trimming cost V 3 bases and J 1 base, with 6 bases left between them. Germline V gene data show CDR1 as LGHDT and CDR2 as YNNKEL (reference sequence). This CDR3 region has 13 residues. CDR3 nucleotide sequence: TGTGCCAGCAGCCACCTTTCGAACACTGAAGCTTTCTTT. This encodes CASSHLSNTEAFF.

Many counts were recorded for this clonotype. The chain joins TRBV12-3 or TRBV12-4 to TRBJ1-1, with 10 bases fitting TRBD1. The CDR3 is 14 amino acids. Trimming cost V 3 bases and J 4 bases; bases outside gene matches: 2. The chain's CDR3 is CASSLGQGSTEAFF. CDR3 bases: TGTGCCAGCAGTTTGGGACAGGGGAGCACTGAAGCTTTCTTT.